A single T cell receptor (beta chain) is shown here with its context. The source of the sample is a study of blood T cell repertoires in COVID-19. Study as a whole: Samples came from the United States, Italy and Spain, spanning acute and convalescent COVID-19. T cells, B-cell-depleted T cells, or PBMCs provided the cDNA or gDNA that served as material.

Authors' data handling: By means of reference gene primer amplification, nucleated cell counts were estimated. The repertoire was sequenced with immunoSEQ multiplex PCR; TCRdb's copy has only in-frame clones and lacks some. D and trimming come from the DNA, and the V and J calls and clone size come from that table. This sample yields 200,000 to 250,000 clones, of which around 80% are seen a single time; 15% to 20% belongs to the top ten. This sequence was found in a woman of 80 years or more with active or convalescent COVID-19. The sample consisted of peripheral blood.

The CDR3 here is CASSPKDRIFSGANVLTF. The CDR3 nucleotides read TGTGCCAGCTCACCAAAGGACAGGATTTTCTCTGGGGCCAACGTCCTGACTTTC. The chain joins TRBV18 to TRBJ2-6, with 7 positions matching TRBD1. Trimming cost V 2 bases and J 0 bases; bases outside gene matches: 7. The germline CDR1 and CDR2 sequences are KGHSH and LQKENI. There are 18 residues in the CDR3.